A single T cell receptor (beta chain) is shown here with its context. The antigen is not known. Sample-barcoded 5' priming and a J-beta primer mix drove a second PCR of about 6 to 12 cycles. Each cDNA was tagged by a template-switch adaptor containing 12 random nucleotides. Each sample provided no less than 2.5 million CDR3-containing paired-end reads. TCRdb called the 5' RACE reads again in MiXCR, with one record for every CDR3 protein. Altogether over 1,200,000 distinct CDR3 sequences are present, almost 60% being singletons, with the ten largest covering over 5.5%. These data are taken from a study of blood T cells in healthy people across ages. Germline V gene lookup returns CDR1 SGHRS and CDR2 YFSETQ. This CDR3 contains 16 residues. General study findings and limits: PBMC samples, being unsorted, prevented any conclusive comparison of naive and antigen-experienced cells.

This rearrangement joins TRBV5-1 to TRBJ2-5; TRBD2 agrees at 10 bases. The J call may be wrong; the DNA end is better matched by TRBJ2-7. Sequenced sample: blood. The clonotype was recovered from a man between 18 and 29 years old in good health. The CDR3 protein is CASSLSGLAGESEQYF. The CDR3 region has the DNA TGCGCCAGCAGCTTGAGTGGGCTAGCGGGAGAATCCGAGCAGTACTTC.